Listed here are 2 T cell receptor beta chains from one sample, sequenced in a study of cytomegalovirus exposure and HLA in healthy donors. The PCR ran on 60 Vbeta and 13 Jbeta primers. Here immunoSEQ multiplex PCR was the method, and the copy in TCRdb shows in-frame clones only, minus some. The table has approximately 150,000 clones, about two thirds seen once. The sequenced material came from PBMCs. These receptors all come from a woman aged 30 to 39 in good health and CMV-seronegative.

The genes are TRBV7-2 and TRBJ1-2; 8 positions agree with TRBD1. Germline-derived CDR1 and CDR2 are SGHTA and FQGNSA. V shed 0 bases, J shed 7 bases, and the junction held 4 bases outside the gene matches. The CDR3 has 14 amino acids. The CDR3: CASSLARQGIGYTF. As DNA, the CDR3 is TGTGCCAGCAGCTTAGCGCGACAGGGGATTGGCTACACCTTC. The full variable domain, completed using reference TRBV7-2 and TRBJ1-2, is GAGVSQSPSNKVTEKGKDVELRCDPISGHTALYWYRQSLGQGLEFLIYFQGNSAPDKSGLPSDRFSAERTGGSVSTLTIQRTQQEDSAVYLCASSLARQGIGYTFGSGTRLTVV.

For this clone: Other DNA variants within this sample encode the same CDR3. This chain joins TRBV7-8 and TRBJ1-5; a possible D gene is TRBD1 (6 bases). The V end was cut by 6 bases, the J end by 6 bases, with 15 bases between. Germline V gene sequence: CDR1 SGHVS, CDR2 FQNEAQ. The CDR3 covers 14 residues. The CDR3: CASRPRTARQPQHF. In DNA, the CDR3 is TGTGCCAGCAGACCCAGGACAGCTCGTCAGCCCCAGCATTTT.